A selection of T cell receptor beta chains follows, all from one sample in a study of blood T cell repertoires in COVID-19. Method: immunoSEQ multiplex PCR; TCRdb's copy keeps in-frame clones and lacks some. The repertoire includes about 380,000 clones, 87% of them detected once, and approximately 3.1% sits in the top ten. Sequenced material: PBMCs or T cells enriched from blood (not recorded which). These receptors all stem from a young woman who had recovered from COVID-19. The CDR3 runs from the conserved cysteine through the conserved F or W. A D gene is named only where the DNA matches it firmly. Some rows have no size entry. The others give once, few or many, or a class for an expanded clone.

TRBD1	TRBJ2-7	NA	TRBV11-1	TGTGCCAGCAGCTTGGACAGGGCGGAGGAGCAGTACTTC	CASSLDRAEEQYF
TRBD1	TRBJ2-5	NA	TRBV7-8	TGTGCCAGCAGCCTAAGGACAGGGGGAGAGACCCAGTACTTC	CASSLRTGGETQYF
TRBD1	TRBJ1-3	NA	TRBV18	TGTGCCAGCTCACCCGGACAGGGAGGCTCTGGAAACACCATATATTTT	CASSPGQGGSGNTIYF
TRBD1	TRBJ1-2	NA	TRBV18	TGTGCCAGCTCACCACCGGGACAGCCCATCCGGGGCTACACCTTC	CASSPPGQPIRGYTF
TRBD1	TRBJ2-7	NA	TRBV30	TGTGCCTGGAGTGTAAGTCAGGGGGCCTACGAGCAGTACTTC	CAWSVSQGAYEQYF
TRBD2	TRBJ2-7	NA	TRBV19	TGTGCCAGTGGCCCCGCCATGGGGGGGGCCTACGAGCAGTACTTC	CASGPAMGGAYEQYF
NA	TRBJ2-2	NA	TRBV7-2	TGTGCCAGCAGCTTGCGGTCCGCCGGGGAGCTGTTTTTT	CASSLRSAGELFF
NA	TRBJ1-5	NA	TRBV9	TGTGCCAGCAGCGTACTCACAGATCAGCCCCAGCATTTT	CASSVLTDQPQHF
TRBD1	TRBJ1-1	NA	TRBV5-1	TGCGCCAGCAGCGTGGGGGCCCAGGGGGCCGCTGAAGCTTTCTTT	CASSVGAQGAAEAFF
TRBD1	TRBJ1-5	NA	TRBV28	TGTGCCAGCAGCCCAGGGTACAGGGGTAGCAATCAGCCCCAGCATTTT	CASSPGYRGSNQPQHF
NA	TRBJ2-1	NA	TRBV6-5	TGTGCCAGCACCCGGGTGGGAGGACAGGTGAATGAGCAGTTCTTC	CASTRVGGQVNEQFF
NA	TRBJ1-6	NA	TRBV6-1	TGTGCCAGCAGTGAAACAGGGAATTTGTATTCACCCCTCCACTTT	CASSETGNLYSPLHF
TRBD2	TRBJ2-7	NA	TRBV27	TGTGCCAGCAGTCAAGGGGCGGGGGGCTCCTACGAGCAGTACTTC	CASSQGAGGSYEQYF
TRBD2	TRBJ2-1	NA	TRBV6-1	TGTGCCAGCAGTGCGAGATCGCCCGGGACTAGCGGGAGCGATGAGCAGTTCTTC	CASSARSPGTSGSDEQFF
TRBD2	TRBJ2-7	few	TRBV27	TGTGCCAGCAGACACCCTAGCGGGAATTCCTACGAGCAGTACTTC	CASRHPSGNSYEQYF
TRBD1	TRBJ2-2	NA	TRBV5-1	TGCGCCAGCAGCTACGGACAGGGGGCGCGAACCGGGGAGCTGTTTTTT	CASSYGQGARTGELFF
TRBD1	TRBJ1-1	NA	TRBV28	TGTGCCAGCAGTTTATCTGCAGGGGGCGCGGGCACTGAAGCTTTCTTT	CASSLSAGGAGTEAFF
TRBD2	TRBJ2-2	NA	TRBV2	TGTGCAAGCATCGTAGGGCTAGCGGGAGGATTAACCGGGGAGCTGTTTTTT	CASIVGLAGGLTGELFF
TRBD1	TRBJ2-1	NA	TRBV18	TGTGCCAGCTCACCTGGGGACAGGGTCTACAATGAGCAGTTCTTC	CASSPGDRVYNEQFF
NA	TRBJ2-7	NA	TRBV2	TGTGCCAGCAGTGTAGGTAGCTACTCCTACGAGCAGTACTTC	CASSVGSYSYEQYF